The 19 T cell receptor beta chains presented below share a single source sample, sequenced in a study of T cell responses to AZD1222 COVID-19 vaccine. Clones were sequenced by immunoSEQ multiplex PCR, and TCRdb holds only the in-frame ones, with some missing. The sample lists about 110,000 clones; roughly 88% were seen once. The starting material was peripheral blood, obtained on day 0 of AZD1222 vaccination. The receptor set was obtained from an adult in good health.

This clone was recorded once. V usage is TRBV5-6 and J usage is TRBJ2-5, with TRBD1 as a possible D gene (7 bases). This CDR3 region has 12 residues. Germline CDR1 SGHDT, CDR2 YYEEEE. Trimming removed 8 bases at V and 5 bases at J, with 13 bases between. This CDR3 reads CASSRGVETQYF. The CDR3 nucleotides read TGTGCCAGTTCCAGGGGGGTGGAGACCCAGTACTTC.

This clone was found once. The chain is built from TRBV28 and TRBJ1-1; TRBD1 is a possible D gene (6 bases). CDR3 length: 15 residues. Germline V gives CDR1 MDHEN, CDR2 SYDVKM. V was pared by 2 bases and J by 1 base, with 11 bases between. CDR3 protein: CASSLPGGSNTEAFF. For the CDR3, the DNA is TGTGCCAGCAGTTTACCGGGGGGCTCGAACACTGAAGCTTTCTTT.

The genes are TRBV2 and TRBJ2-6, with D perhaps TRBD1 or TRBD2 (5 bases each). This CDR3 has 15 amino acids. Germline loops: CDR1 SNHLY, CDR2 FYNNEI. The V end lost 5 bases, the J end lost 3 bases, and 11 bases lay between the germline ends. For the CDR3, the DNA is TGTGCCAGCAGTTACCAGGGAGTTGGGGCCAACGTCCTGACTTTC. Protein sequence: CASSYQGVGANVLTF. The full variable domain, with the rest looked up from reference TRBV2 and TRBJ2-6, is EPEVTQTPSHQVTQMGQEVILRCVPISNHLYFYWYRQILGQKVEFLVSFYNNEISEKSEIFDDQFSVERPDGSNFTLKIRSTKLEDSAMYFCASSYQGVGANVLTFGAGSRLTVL.

This clone occurred once. CDR3 sequence (DNA): TGCGCCAGCAGTGAGTCGGGGCCGAATTCACCCCTCCACTTT. Amino acid sequence: CASSESGPNSPLHF. The chain employs TRBV10-2 and TRBJ1-6; a possible D gene is TRBD1 (5 bases). The CDR3 has 14 residues. V was pared by 0 bases and J by 7 bases, with 7 bases between. Germline-derived CDR1 and CDR2 are WSHSY and SAAADI.

The genes are TRBV12-3 or TRBV12-4 and TRBJ2-1; 9 bases are shared with TRBD2. V lost 3 bases and J lost 10; bases outside the gene matches: 4. This CDR3 is built from 13 residues. The CDR3 spells CASSFAGGSEQFF. The CDR3 DNA reads TGTGCCAGCAGTTTTGCGGGGGGGAGCGAGCAGTTCTTC.

This clone appeared a single time. J is TRBJ2-5 and V is TRBV28, with a possible D match to TRBD2 (6 bases). The CDR3 is 14 residues long. Trimming left V 5 bases short and J 6 bases short, with 16 bases between. Looked up from germline, CDR1 is MDHEN and CDR2 is SYDVKM. Here the CDR3 DNA reads TGTGCCAGCAGTCTCCCTGGGGGGTCGCAGACCCAGTACTTC. Its protein product is CASSLPGGSQTQYF.

The gene calls are TRBV7-2 and TRBJ2-5, with D unclear. This CDR3 is 12 amino acids long. The germline gives CDR1 SGHTA, CDR2 FQGNSA. V was pared by 1 base and J by 5 bases, with 5 bases between. The chain's CDR3 is CASSLVRETQYF. In nucleotides, the CDR3 is TGTGCCAGCAGCTTAGTGAGGGAGACCCAGTACTTC. Full variable domain (rest looked up from reference TRBV7-2 and TRBJ2-5): GAGVSQSPSNKVTEKGKDVELRCDPISGHTALYWYRQSLGQGLEFLIYFQGNSAPDKSGLPSDRFSAERTGGSVSTLTIQRTQQEDSAVYLCASSLVRETQYFGPGTRLLVL.

Only one count was recorded for this clone. The J gene is TRBJ2-2, the V gene TRBV2; 10 nucleotides line up with TRBD2. Germline values: CDR1 SNHLY, CDR2 FYNNEI. V lost 6 bases to trimming and J lost 1 base; unmatched junction nucleotides: 8. The CDR3 totals 17 residues. CDR3: CASRNPLAGGNTGELFF. The DNA for the CDR3 is TGTGCCAGCAGAAATCCGTTAGCGGGGGGGAACACCGGGGAGCTGTTTTTT.

V usage is TRBV4-1 and J usage is TRBJ1-1; 10 nucleotides align to TRBD1. Germline loops: CDR1 MGHRA, CDR2 YSYEKL. The V and J ends lost 1 base and 0 bases, in that order; junction bases with no gene match: 2. The CDR3 is 16 amino acids. This CDR3 reads CASSQGDRGLNTEAFF. Written as DNA, the CDR3 is TGCGCCAGCAGCCAAGGGGACAGGGGACTGAACACTGAAGCTTTCTTT.

In regard to this clone: Compared with germline, one end of the junction differs, possibly owing to a read error. The rearrangement links TRBV11-2 to TRBJ1-1, with D possibly TRBD1 on 5 matching bases. The V gene's germline CDR1 is SGHAT and CDR2 FQNNGV. The CDR3 runs 11 residues. CDR3 amino acids: CASNHRPEAFF. The CDR3, as DNA: TGTGCCAGCAACCACAGGCCTGAGGCTTTCTTT.

There are a few counts of this clone. This rearrangement joins TRBV27 to TRBJ1-1; 10 bases match TRBD1. This CDR3 comprises 13 residues. Germline V gene lookup returns CDR1 MNHEY and CDR2 SMNVEV (reference sequence). V lost 4 bases, J lost 4 bases, and 0 bases stayed unmatched. The CDR3 sequence is CASSWTGGTEAFF. The CDR3, as DNA: TGTGCCAGCAGTTGGACAGGGGGCACTGAAGCTTTCTTT.

J is TRBJ2-1 and V is TRBV19, with 9 positions matching TRBD2. The CDR3 totals 15 residues. Unmatched junction bases numbered 6, after V lost 5 bases and J lost 4 bases. Looked up from germline, CDR1 is LNHDA and CDR2 is SQIVND (reference sequence). CDR3 residues: CASSDASGAYNEQFF. DNA for the CDR3: TGTGCCAGTAGTGATGCTAGCGGGGCTTACAATGAGCAGTTCTTC. The full variable domain, in which reference TRBV19 and TRBJ2-1 provide the parts outside the CDR3, is DGGITQSPKYLFRKEGQNVTLSCEQNLNHDAMYWYRQDPGQGLRLIYYSQIVNDFQKGDIAEGYSVSREKKESFPLTVTSAQKNPTAFYLCASSDASGAYNEQFFGPGTRLTVL.

The V gene is TRBV7-3, the J gene TRBJ1-1; weak D call: TRBD1 (6 bases). Trimming took 0 bases from V and 3 from J, leaving 8 bases between them. Germline CDR1 and CDR2: SGHTA and FQGTGA. The CDR3 is made up of 14 amino acids. The CDR3 loop is CASSLTGGHTEAFF. CDR3 in DNA: TGTGCCAGCAGCTTAACCGGGGGGCACACTGAAGCTTTCTTT.

The chain joins TRBV23-1 to TRBJ1-6; 7 bases map to TRBD1. TRBV23-1 is labeled an ORF, and its function is uncertain. The trim removed 2 bases at V and 7 bases at J, leaving 11 bases unmatched. The CDR3 contains 17 residues. The CDR3 nucleotides read TGCGCCAGCAGTCAACCTCCAGTTGACAGGGTGAATTCACCCCTCCACTTT. The encoded protein is CASSQPPVDRVNSPLHF.

In regard to this clone: At one end the junction does not follow the germline gene, possibly because of a read error. The chain links TRBV4-1 to TRBJ1-1, with a weak D call TRBD1 (6 bases). Germline V CDR1 and CDR2: MGHRA, YSYEKL. The CDR3 extends over 13 amino acids. This CDR3 reads CASSPTGNAEAFF. The CDR3 DNA is TGCGCCAGCAGCCCAACAGGGAACGCTGAAGCTTTCTTT.

The V call is TRBV6-5, the J call TRBJ1-2; D uncertain. The germline V gene has CDR1 MNHEY and CDR2 SVGAGI. The V end was cut by 0 bases, the J end by 4 bases, with 9 bases between. The CDR3 is 14 amino acids. The CDR3 reads CASSYSNMAYGYTF. In nucleotides, the CDR3 is TGTGCCAGCAGTTACTCGAACATGGCCTATGGCTACACCTTC.

The chain has TRBV21-1 and TRBJ2-1; the D call of TRBD2 is as the table states it, not checked on the DNA. TRBV21-1 is flagged as a pseudogene. CDR3 length equals 14 residues. Here the CDR3 reads CASSGGGRNNEQFF. The CDR3 nucleotides are TGTGCCAGCAGCGGGGGGGGCCGAAACAATGAGCAGTTCTTC.

This clone showed up just once. This chain uses TRBV7-9 with TRBJ2-7; maybe TRBD1 (5 bases). CDR1 is SEHNR and CDR2 is FQNEAQ in the germline V gene (reference sequence). The V end lost 5 bases, the J end lost 10 bases, and 12 bases lay between the germline ends. CDR3 size: 11 residues. The CDR3 region has the DNA TGTGCCAGCAGCCCCGACAGAACTCAGTACTTC. It translates to CASSPDRTQYF.

This clone was seen a single time. V and J are TRBV10-1 and TRBJ2-3; D possibly uses TRBD1 or TRBD2 (6 bases each). Germline V gives CDR1 WNHNN, CDR2 SYGVQD (reference sequence). CDR3 length: 13 residues. Deletions cut 3 bases from V and 9 bases from J, with 13 bases between. In DNA form, the CDR3 reads TGCGCCAGCAGTGACGGGGGCCGAGGAACGCAGTATTTT. Translated: CASSDGGRGTQYF.